This T cell receptor beta chain was found in a study of cytomegalovirus exposure and HLA in healthy donors. Study in general: The approximately 120 million unique TCR beta sequences, from roughly 170 million T cells, were found by an earlier analysis. Around 89 million unique TCRs from HLA-typed donors made up an early data release. Study observations and caveats: Associated with cytomegalovirus, according to the listing, were about 160 TCR beta chains. Immune exposure information available was restricted to CMV serostatus.

CDR3 length: 15 residues. V shed 4 bases and J 3 bases; nucleotides not matched to a gene: 7. CDR1 and CDR2 (germline): MNHNY, SVGAGI (reference sequence). 60 Vbeta and 13 Jbeta primers were used in PCR. Sequencing was performed with immunoSEQ multiplex PCR; in TCRdb, only in-frame clones are kept and a portion is missing. The repertoire holds 65,000 or so clones, with around 62% as singletons. A note on this clone: The antigen is unknown.

Sequencing input: PBMCs. The rearrangement links TRBV6-6 to TRBJ1-2; 8 nucleotides line up with TRBD1. The clonotype comes from a man in his thirties or forties in good health and CMV-seronegative. This CDR3 reads CASSFSGGADYGYTF. For the CDR3, the DNA is TGTGCCAGCAGTTTTTCAGGGGGCGCAGACTATGGCTACACCTTC.